This T cell receptor beta chain comes out of a study of blood T cell repertoires in COVID-19. Study in general: COVID-19 samples from acute and convalescent phases originated in the United States, Italy and Spain. T cells, B-cell-depleted T cells, or PBMCs provided the cDNA or gDNA that served as material.

The germline gives CDR1 MDHEN, CDR2 SYDVKM. After removal of 10 bases from V and 7 bases from J, the junction contained 12 bases not matched to a gene. The CDR3 spans 13 residues. This clone was seen just once. Original handling: How many nucleated cells were present was estimated from reference gene primer amplification. Generated by immunoSEQ multiplex PCR, the TCRdb table keeps only in-frame clones and is missing some. V and J calls plus clone size are reproduced from that table; the DNA served to infer D and trimming. The data contain approximately 90,000 clones, about 85% of them singletons. The TCR sequence derives from a human donor in a cohort sampled during active COVID-19. V gene TRBV28 combines with J gene TRBJ1-2; TRBD1 aligns across 7 bases. Specimen: peripheral blood. The CDR3 spells CATVDRATVGYTF. For the CDR3, the DNA is TGTGCCACCGTTGACAGGGCAACAGTTGGCTACACCTTC.